The 27 T cell receptor beta chains listed next were all sequenced from one sample in a study of OX40 agonist ivuxolimab in advanced cancers. The method was immunoSEQ multiplex PCR; TCRdb's version includes in-frame clones alone and lacks a portion of them. The table lists about 83,000 clones, over 75% of them singletons. This specimen was CD4+ or CD8+ T cells sorted from blood, taken in a trial of the OX40 agonist ivuxolimab. The receptor source for this set is an adult with an advanced solid tumor such as melanoma, head and neck, liver or kidney cancer.

The chain recombines TRBV7-2 with TRBJ1-1, with D tentatively TRBD1 (6 bases). Germline V lookup: CDR1 SGHTA, CDR2 FQGNSA. V was shortened by 4 bases and J by 6 bases, with 15 bases between the two germline ends. The length of the CDR3 is 14 residues. CDR3 sequence reads: CASSSWTVWAEAFF. The DNA for the CDR3 is TGTGCCAGCAGCTCGTGGACAGTCTGGGCTGAAGCTTTCTTT.

This clone was detected only once. The V call is TRBV7-9, the J call TRBJ2-4; 7 bases line up with TRBD1. The CDR3 is 14 amino acids. Germline V gene sequence: CDR1 SEHNR, CDR2 FQNEAQ (reference sequence). The V and J ends lost 2 bases and 13 bases, in that order; junction bases with no gene match: 11. The CDR3 DNA follows: TGTGCCAGCAGCTTAAATCGGGACAGCCGCGCACAGTACTTC. Protein: CASSLNRDSRAQYF.

The V call is TRBV29-1, the J call TRBJ1-1; D unresolved. Germline CDR1 reads SQVTM; CDR2 reads ANQGSEA. The V end lost 7 bases, the J end lost 0 bases, and 9 bases lay between the germline ends. The CDR3 extends over 12 amino acids. The DNA of the CDR3 is TGCAGCGCCGGACGTCTGAACACTGAAGCTTTCTTT. Translated, it gives CSAGRLNTEAFF.

V gene TRBV19 combines with J gene TRBJ1-3; D is possibly TRBD1 (6 bases). The germline V gene encodes CDR1 LNHDA and CDR2 SQIVND (reference sequence). V lost 9 bases and J lost 0, with 12 bases in between. This CDR3 comprises 14 residues. In nucleotides, the CDR3 is TGTGCCAGCGCGGACAGAAACTCTGGAAACACCATATATTTT. It is translated as CASADRNSGNTIYF.

The rearrangement joins TRBV11-2 to TRBJ2-5; D tentatively reads TRBD1 or TRBD2 (5 bases each). CDR1 and CDR2 from the germline V gene are SGHAT and FQNNGV. This CDR3 is built from 13 residues. Trimming removed 5 bases at V and 5 bases at J, with 12 bases between. The CDR3: CASSPWGLETQYF. The CDR3 DNA is TGTGCCAGCAGCCCCTGGGGGTTGGAGACCCAGTACTTC.

On this clone itself: The junction does not match germline at one end; this may be a read error. This chain links TRBV11-2 with TRBJ2-3; no firm D call. The CDR3 length is 12 residues. The V gene's germline CDR1 is SGHAT and CDR2 FQNNGV. DNA of the CDR3: TGTGCCAGCAGCCCCCGACCAGAAACGCAGTATTTT. It encodes CASSPRPETQYF.

The chain has TRBV19 and TRBJ2-7; possibly TRBD1 for D (5 bases). This CDR3 is 18 amino acids long. Trimming left V 2 bases short and J 0 bases short, with 20 bases between. Germline CDR1 is LNHDA and CDR2 is SQIVND (reference sequence). The CDR3 nucleotides are TGTGCCAGTAGTATAAGGGGCATTGGTGGCCAGCCCTCCTACGAGCAGTACTTC. Translating gives CASSIRGIGGQPSYEQYF.

The V gene is TRBV10-2, the J gene TRBJ2-5; tentative D call: TRBD1 (6 bases). From germline, CDR1 is WSHSY and CDR2 SAAADI. V lost 3 bases, J lost 1 base, and 12 bases lay in between. The length of the CDR3 is 15 residues. This chain's CDR3 is CASSDARGRQETQYF. In DNA, the CDR3 is TGCGCCAGCAGTGATGCCAGGGGACGCCAAGAGACCCAGTACTTC.

The chain recombines TRBV5-8 with TRBJ2-5; no clear D gene. Germline CDR1 SGHTS, CDR2 YDEGEE. V lost 2 bases and J lost 5, with 7 bases in between. The CDR3 totals 12 residues. CDR3 sequence reads: CASSFQVETQYF. The CDR3 DNA reads TGTGCCAGCAGCTTCCAGGTGGAGACCCAGTACTTC.

The rearrangement links TRBV29-1 to TRBJ1-2, with 7 bases fitting TRBD1. J lost 1 base, V lost 4 bases, and 6 bases had no gene match. The CDR3 runs to 14 residues. Looked up from germline, CDR1 is SQVTM and CDR2 is ANQGSEA. The CDR3 bases are TGCAGCGTTGGCGGGGACAGCAGTAACTATGGCTACACCTTC. The encoded protein is CSVGGDSSNYGYTF. Combining the CDR3 with reference TRBV29-1 and TRBJ1-2 gives the whole variable domain SAVISQKPSRDICQRGTSLTIQCQVDSQVTMMFWYRQQPGQSLTLIATANQGSEATYESGFVIDKFPISRPNLTFSTLTVSNMSPEDSSIYLCSVGGDSSNYGYTFGSGTRLTVV.

The chain has TRBV4-1 and TRBJ2-1; TRBD2 matches at 7 bases. J lost 5 bases, V lost 0 bases, and 7 bases had no gene match. The CDR3 sequence is 16 residues long. Germline loops: CDR1 MGHRA, CDR2 YSYEKL. In nucleotides, the CDR3 is TGCGCCAGCAGCCAAGATCTACTAGCGATCCACAATGAGCAGTTCTTC. As protein: CASSQDLLAIHNEQFF.

This clone was recorded only once. The chain recombines TRBV6-5 with TRBJ1-2; D is perhaps TRBD1 (5 bases). From germline, CDR1 is MNHEY and CDR2 SVGAGI. Trimming stripped 10 bases from V and 2 bases from J, with 14 bases between. The CDR3 contains 13 residues. CDR3 in amino acids: CATLRDSNYGYTF. CDR3 in DNA: TGTGCCACCCTAAGGGACTCCAACTATGGCTACACCTTC.

This chain joins TRBV10-3 and TRBJ1-5; 7 bases are shared with TRBD1. Germline V CDR1 and CDR2: ENHRY, SYGVKD. The J segment lost 4 bases and the V segment lost 5 bases, leaving 2 bases of the junction unmatched. The CDR3 totals 13 residues. The CDR3 sequence is CAISWDSNQPQHF. The CDR3 DNA reads TGTGCCATCAGTTGGGACAGTAATCAGCCCCAGCATTTT.

The V gene is TRBV28, the J gene TRBJ1-2, with D uncertain. The CDR3 extends over 13 amino acids. Germline V CDR1 and CDR2: MDHEN, SYDVKM. V was clipped by 3 bases and J by 6 bases, with 11 bases between them. CDR3: CASSLGRSDGYTF. In DNA, the CDR3 is TGTGCCAGCAGTTTGGGGAGGTCAGATGGCTACACCTTC.

This clone has only a few counts. The chain couples TRBV7-9 to TRBJ2-7; 12 bases agree with TRBD2. Germline V gene sequence: CDR1 SEHNR, CDR2 FQNEAQ (reference sequence). V lost 5 bases to trimming and J lost 2 bases; unmatched junction nucleotides: 1. The CDR3 contains 14 residues. For the CDR3, the DNA is TGTGCCAGCAGCCCTAGCGGGAGGGCCTACGAGCAGTACTTC. The encoded protein is CASSPSGRAYEQYF.

J is TRBJ2-1 and V is TRBV10-2; 12 bases match TRBD2. V gave up 4 bases and J gave up 8 bases; unmatched junction bases: 6. The germline V gene has CDR1 WSHSY and CDR2 SAAADI. This CDR3 has 15 residues. Here the CDR3 DNA reads TGCGCCAGCAGTGCAGGACTAGCGGGAACCGATGAGCAGTTCTTC. This codes for CASSAGLAGTDEQFF.

J is TRBJ2-7 and V is TRBV5-1; TRBD1 matches at 7 bases. The V and J ends lost 2 bases and 1 base, in that order; junction bases with no gene match: 3. Looked up from germline, CDR1 is SGHRS and CDR2 is YFSETQ. There are 14 residues in the CDR3. Here the CDR3 DNA reads TGCGCCAGCAGCTTACAGACAGGGTCCTACGAGCAGTACTTC. This codes for CASSLQTGSYEQYF. The variable domain in full, with the rest retrieved from reference TRBV5-1 and TRBJ2-7, is KAGVTQTPRYLIKTRGQQVTLSCSPISGHRSVSWYQQTPGQGLQFLFEYFSETQRNKGNFPGRFSGRQFSNSRSEMNVSTLELGDSALYLCASSLQTGSYEQYFGPGTRLTVT.

This sequence joins TRBV29-1 and TRBJ2-1, with 9 bases that match TRBD2. J was trimmed by 6 bases and V by 6 bases; bases with no gene match: 3. The germline V gene encodes CDR1 SQVTM and CDR2 ANQGSEA. The CDR3 extends over 12 amino acids. DNA for the CDR3: TGCAGCGTGGCGACTAGCGGCAATGAGCAGTTCTTC. Encoded protein: CSVATSGNEQFF.

V and J are TRBV19 and TRBJ2-5; 7 nucleotides align to TRBD1. The germline V gene encodes CDR1 LNHDA and CDR2 SQIVND (reference sequence). V lost 8 bases to trimming and J lost 4 bases; unmatched junction nucleotides: 7. This CDR3 contains 13 residues. CDR3 bases: TGTGCCAGTGGCCGACAGGGTTCAGAGACCCAGTACTTC. It codes for CASGRQGSETQYF.

The chain links TRBV5-4 to TRBJ2-3, with D perhaps matching TRBD2 (5 bases). This CDR3 region has 13 residues. Germline CDR1 and CDR2: SGHNT and YYREEE (reference sequence). With 7 bases removed from V and 0 bases from J, the gap between germline ends came to 9 bases. In DNA, the CDR3 is TGTGCCAGCCAACTAGGGAGCACAGATACGCAGTATTTT. Residues: CASQLGSTDTQYF.

With regard to this clone: This same CDR3 is encoded by further DNA sequences in the sample. This sequence joins TRBV5-6 and TRBJ1-1; tentative D call: TRBD1 (5 bases). With 4 bases removed from V and 0 bases from J, the gap between germline ends came to 13 bases. Germline lookup yields CDR1 SGHDT and CDR2 YYEEEE. This CDR3 comprises 15 residues. CDR3 nucleotides: TGTGCCAGCAGCGCGAGACAGTCCCTGAACACTGAAGCTTTCTTT. It specifies CASSARQSLNTEAFF.

The count of this clone is one. This chain connects TRBV23-1 to TRBJ2-3, with 7 bases identical to TRBD2. TRBV23-1 is marked as an open reading frame, function uncertain. The CDR3 contains 19 residues. V lost 7 bases to trimming and J lost 0 bases; unmatched junction nucleotides: 19. The CDR3 spells CASTREGRCGGLSTDTQYF. The CDR3 DNA reads TGCGCCAGCACCCGTGAAGGGAGGTGCGGGGGTTTAAGCACAGATACGCAGTATTTT.

The chain employs TRBV5-1 and TRBJ2-5; D ambiguous. Trimming took 0 bases from V and 4 from J, leaving 10 bases between them. The CDR3 runs 14 residues. Germline V gene lookup returns CDR1 SGHRS and CDR2 YFSETQ. The DNA for the CDR3 is TGCGCCAGCAGCTTGGGGCAAGGGCGAGAGACCCAGTACTTC. This translates into CASSLGQGRETQYF.

The V and J genes are TRBV13 and TRBJ1-4; D not resolved. Germline V gives CDR1 PRHDT, CDR2 FYEKMQ (reference sequence). V was clipped by 4 bases and J by 3 bases, with 9 bases between them. The CDR3 runs 14 residues. This chain's CDR3 is CASSYTGPNEKLFF. CDR3 bases: TGTGCCAGCAGCTACACTGGGCCTAATGAAAAACTGTTTTTT. Combining the CDR3 with reference TRBV13 and TRBJ1-4 gives the whole variable domain AAGVIQSPRHLIKEKRETATLKCYPIPRHDTVYWYQQGPGQDPQFLISFYEKMQSDKGSIPDRFSAQQFSDYHSELNMSSLELGDSALYFCASSYTGPNEKLFFGSGTQLSVL.

V and J are TRBV9 and TRBJ2-1; D is perhaps TRBD1 (6 bases). Germline assignment: CDR1 SGDLS and CDR2 YYNGEE. V was trimmed by 3 bases and J by 3 bases, leaving 16 bases between them. This CDR3 has 16 residues. The CDR3 spells CASSGNRDQDYNEQFF. As DNA, the CDR3 is TGTGCCAGCAGCGGGAACAGGGACCAGGACTACAATGAGCAGTTCTTC.

This CDR3 is CASSYRQGAGEQYF. For the CDR3, the DNA is TGTGCCAGCAGTTATCGACAGGGGGCGGGGGAGCAGTACTTC. The chain has TRBV27 and TRBJ2-7; 10 positions agree with TRBD1. J gave up 7 bases and V 4 bases, and 7 bases lay outside the gene matches. This CDR3 region has 14 residues. In germline, CDR1 is MNHEY, CDR2 SMNVEV (reference sequence).

The chain joins TRBV20-1 to TRBJ1-1, with unresolved D. Between the trimmed V and J ends, which lost 6 bases and 0 bases, there was a span of 5 bases. The CDR3 runs 11 residues. Germline V gene lookup returns CDR1 DFQATT and CDR2 SNEGSKA (reference sequence). The CDR3 sequence: CSAFMNTEAFF. The CDR3 DNA reads as TGCAGTGCCTTTATGAACACTGAAGCTTTCTTT.